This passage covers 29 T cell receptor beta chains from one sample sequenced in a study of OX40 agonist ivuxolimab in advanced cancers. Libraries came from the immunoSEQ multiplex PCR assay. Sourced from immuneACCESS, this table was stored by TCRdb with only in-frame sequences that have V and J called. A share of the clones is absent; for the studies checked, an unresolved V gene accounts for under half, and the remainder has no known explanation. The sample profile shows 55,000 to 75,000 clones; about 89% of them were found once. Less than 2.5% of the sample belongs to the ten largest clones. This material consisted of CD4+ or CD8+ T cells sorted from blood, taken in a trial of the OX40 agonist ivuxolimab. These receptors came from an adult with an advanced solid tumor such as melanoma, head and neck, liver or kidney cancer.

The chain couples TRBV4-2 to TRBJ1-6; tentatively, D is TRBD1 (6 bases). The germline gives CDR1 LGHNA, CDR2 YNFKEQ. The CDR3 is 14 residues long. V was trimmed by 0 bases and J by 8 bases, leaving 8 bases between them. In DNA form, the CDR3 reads TGTGCCAGCAGCCAAGAGGGGGCCGATTCACCCCTCCACTTT. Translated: CASSQEGADSPLHF.

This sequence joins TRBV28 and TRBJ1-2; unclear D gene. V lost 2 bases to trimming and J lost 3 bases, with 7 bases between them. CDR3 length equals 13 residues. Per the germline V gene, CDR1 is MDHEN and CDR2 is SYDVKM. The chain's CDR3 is CASSLTTDYGYTF. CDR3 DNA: TGTGCCAGCAGTTTAACTACTGACTATGGCTACACCTTC.

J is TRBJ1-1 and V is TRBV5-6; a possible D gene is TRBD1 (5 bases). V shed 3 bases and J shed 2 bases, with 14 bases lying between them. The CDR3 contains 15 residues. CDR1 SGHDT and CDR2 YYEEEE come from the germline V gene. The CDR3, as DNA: TGTGCCAGCAGCTCCCAGGGAATCCCAAACACTGAAGCTTTCTTT. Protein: CASSSQGIPNTEAFF.

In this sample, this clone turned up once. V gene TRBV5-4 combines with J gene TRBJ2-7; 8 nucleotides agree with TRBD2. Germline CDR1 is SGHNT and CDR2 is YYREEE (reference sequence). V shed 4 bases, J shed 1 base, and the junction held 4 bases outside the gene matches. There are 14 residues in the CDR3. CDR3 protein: CASSHSGVSYEQYF. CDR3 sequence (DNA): TGTGCCAGCAGCCATAGCGGGGTTTCCTACGAGCAGTACTTC.

In DNA form, the CDR3 reads TGTGCCAGCAGTTCCCCCGAAAAACTGTTTTTT. Its protein product is CASSSPEKLFF. The rearrangement links TRBV28 to TRBJ1-4; D not resolved. The CDR3 consists of 11 residues. The germline V gene has CDR1 MDHEN and CDR2 SYDVKM. Between the trimmed V and J ends, which lost 4 bases and 8 bases, there was a span of 5 bases.

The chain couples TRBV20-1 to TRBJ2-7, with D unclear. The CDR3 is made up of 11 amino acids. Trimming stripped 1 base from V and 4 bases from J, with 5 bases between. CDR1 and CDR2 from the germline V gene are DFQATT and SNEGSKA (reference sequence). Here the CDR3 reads CSARAYYEQYF. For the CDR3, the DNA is TGCAGTGCTAGAGCCTATTACGAGCAGTACTTC.

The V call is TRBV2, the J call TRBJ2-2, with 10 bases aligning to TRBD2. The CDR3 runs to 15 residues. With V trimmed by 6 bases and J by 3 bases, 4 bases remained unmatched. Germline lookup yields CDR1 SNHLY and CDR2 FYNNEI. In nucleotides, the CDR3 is TGTGCCAGCAGCGCCGGGACTAGCGACACCGGGGAGCTGTTTTTT. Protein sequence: CASSAGTSDTGELFF.

The CDR3 DNA is TGTGCCAGCAGTGCATCGGACGTTAACTATGGCTACACCTTC. Encoded protein: CASSASDVNYGYTF. This chain uses TRBV27 with TRBJ1-2; D gene unclear. There are 14 residues in the CDR3. From germline, CDR1 is MNHEY and CDR2 SMNVEV (reference sequence). V lost 5 bases and J 1 base, leaving 11 bases between the germline ends.

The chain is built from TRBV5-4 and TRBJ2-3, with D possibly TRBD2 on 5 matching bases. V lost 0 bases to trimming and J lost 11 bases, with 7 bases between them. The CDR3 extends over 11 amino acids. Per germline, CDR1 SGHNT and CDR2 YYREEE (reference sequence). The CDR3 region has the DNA TGTGCCAGCAGCTTGGAGACTAAGCAGTATTTT. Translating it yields CASSLETKQYF.

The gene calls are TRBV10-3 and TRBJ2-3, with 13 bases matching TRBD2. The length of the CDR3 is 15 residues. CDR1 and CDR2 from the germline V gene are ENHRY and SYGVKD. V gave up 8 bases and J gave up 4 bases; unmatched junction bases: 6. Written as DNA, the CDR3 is TGTGCCATCCGTACTAGCGGGGGGGCCCCAGATACGCAGTATTTT. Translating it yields CAIRTSGGAPDTQYF.

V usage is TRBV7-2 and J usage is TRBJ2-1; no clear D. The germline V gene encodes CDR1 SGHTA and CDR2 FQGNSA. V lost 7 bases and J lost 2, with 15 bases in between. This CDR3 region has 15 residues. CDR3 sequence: CASTPEWAAYNEQFF. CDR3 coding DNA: TGTGCCAGCACCCCTGAATGGGCGGCCTACAATGAGCAGTTCTTC.

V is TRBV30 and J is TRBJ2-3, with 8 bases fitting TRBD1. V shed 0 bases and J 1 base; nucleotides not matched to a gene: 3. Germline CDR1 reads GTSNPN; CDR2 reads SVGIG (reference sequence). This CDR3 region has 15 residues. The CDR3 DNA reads TGTGCCTGGAGTGTGGGCAGGGGGCGCACAGATACGCAGTATTTT. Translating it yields CAWSVGRGRTDTQYF.

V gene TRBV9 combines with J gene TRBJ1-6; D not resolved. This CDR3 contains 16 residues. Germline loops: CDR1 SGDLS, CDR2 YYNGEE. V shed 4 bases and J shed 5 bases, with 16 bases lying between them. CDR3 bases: TGTGCCAGCAGCTCGAACATAGGCCGGAATAATTCACCCCTCCACTTT. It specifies CASSSNIGRNNSPLHF.

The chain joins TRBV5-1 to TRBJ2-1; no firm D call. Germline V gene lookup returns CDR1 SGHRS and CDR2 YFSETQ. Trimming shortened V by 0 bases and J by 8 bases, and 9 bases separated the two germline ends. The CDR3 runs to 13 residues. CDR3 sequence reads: CASSLEGRHEQFF. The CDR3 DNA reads TGCGCCAGCAGCTTGGAGGGCCGGCATGAGCAGTTCTTC. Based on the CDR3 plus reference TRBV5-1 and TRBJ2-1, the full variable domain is KAGVTQTPRYLIKTRGQQVTLSCSPISGHRSVSWYQQTPGQGLQFLFEYFSETQRNKGNFPGRFSGRQFSNSRSEMNVSTLELGDSALYLCASSLEGRHEQFFGPGTRLTVL.

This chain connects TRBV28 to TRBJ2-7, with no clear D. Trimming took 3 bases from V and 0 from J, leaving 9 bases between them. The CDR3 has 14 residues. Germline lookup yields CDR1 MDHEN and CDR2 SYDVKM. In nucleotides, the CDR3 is TGTGCCAGCAGTTTGGTAGGTTACTCCTACGAGCAGTACTTC. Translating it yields CASSLVGYSYEQYF.

CDR3 in DNA: TGCGCCAGCAGTGGGACTGGCAGTGACTCTGGAAACACCATATATTTT. As protein: CASSGTGSDSGNTIYF. The J gene is TRBJ1-3, the V gene TRBV10-1; no reliable D call. Germline CDR1 reads WNHNN; CDR2 reads SYGVQD (reference sequence). Trimming shortened V by 4 bases and J by 0 bases, and 13 bases separated the two germline ends. The CDR3 totals 16 residues.

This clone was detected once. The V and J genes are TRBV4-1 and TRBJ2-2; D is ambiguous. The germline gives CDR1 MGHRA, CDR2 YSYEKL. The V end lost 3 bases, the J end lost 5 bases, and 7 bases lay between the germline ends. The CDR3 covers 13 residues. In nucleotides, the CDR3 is TGCGCCAGCAGCCAGAGAAGGACCGGGGAGCTGTTTTTT. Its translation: CASSQRRTGELFF.

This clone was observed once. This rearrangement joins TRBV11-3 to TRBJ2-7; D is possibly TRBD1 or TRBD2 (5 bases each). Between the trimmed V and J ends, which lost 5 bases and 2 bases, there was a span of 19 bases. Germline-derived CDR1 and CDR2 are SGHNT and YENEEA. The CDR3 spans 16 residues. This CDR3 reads CASSPDKGRRTYEQYF. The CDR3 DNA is TGTGCCAGCAGCCCGGACAAGGGGAGACGAACCTACGAGCAGTACTTC.

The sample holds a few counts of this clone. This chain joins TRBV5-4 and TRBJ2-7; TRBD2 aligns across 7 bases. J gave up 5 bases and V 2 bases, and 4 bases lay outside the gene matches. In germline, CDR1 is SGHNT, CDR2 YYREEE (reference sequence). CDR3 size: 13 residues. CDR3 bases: TGTGCCAGCAGCTTTTGGGCGGGAGACGAGCAGTACTTC. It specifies CASSFWAGDEQYF.

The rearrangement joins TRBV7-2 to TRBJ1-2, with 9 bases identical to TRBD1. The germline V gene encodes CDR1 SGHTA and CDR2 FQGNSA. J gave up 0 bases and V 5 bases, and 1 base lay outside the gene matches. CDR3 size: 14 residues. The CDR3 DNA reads TGTGCCAGCAGCGGACAGGGGCCTAACTATGGCTACACCTTC. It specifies CASSGQGPNYGYTF. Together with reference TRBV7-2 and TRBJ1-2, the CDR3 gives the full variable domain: GAGVSQSPSNKVTEKGKDVELRCDPISGHTALYWYRQSLGQGLEFLIYFQGNSAPDKSGLPSDRFSAERTGGSVSTLTIQRTQQEDSAVYLCASSGQGPNYGYTFGSGTRLTVV.

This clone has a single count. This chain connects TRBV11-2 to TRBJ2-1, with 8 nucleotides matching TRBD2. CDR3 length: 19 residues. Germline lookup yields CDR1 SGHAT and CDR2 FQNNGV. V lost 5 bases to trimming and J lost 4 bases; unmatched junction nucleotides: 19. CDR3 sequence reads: CASSPGGASGRGVYNEQFF. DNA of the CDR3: TGTGCCAGCAGCCCTGGTGGGGCTAGCGGGCGAGGGGTTTACAATGAGCAGTTCTTC.

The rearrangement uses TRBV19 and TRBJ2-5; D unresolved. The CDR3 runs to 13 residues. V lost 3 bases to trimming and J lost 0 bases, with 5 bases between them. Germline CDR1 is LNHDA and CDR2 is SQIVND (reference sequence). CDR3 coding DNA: TGTGCCAGTAGTATGGTTCACCAAGAGACCCAGTACTTC. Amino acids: CASSMVHQETQYF.

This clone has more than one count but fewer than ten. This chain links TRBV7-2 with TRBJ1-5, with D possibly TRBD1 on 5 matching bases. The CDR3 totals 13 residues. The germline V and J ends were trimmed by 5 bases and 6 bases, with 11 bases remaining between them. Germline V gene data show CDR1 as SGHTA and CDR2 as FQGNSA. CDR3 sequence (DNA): TGTGCCAGCAGCCCCTGGAGGGGTCAGCCCCAGCATTTT. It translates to CASSPWRGQPQHF. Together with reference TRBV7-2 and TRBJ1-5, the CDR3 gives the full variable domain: GAGVSQSPSNKVTEKGKDVELRCDPISGHTALYWYRQSLGQGLEFLIYFQGNSAPDKSGLPSDRFSAERTGGSVSTLTIQRTQQEDSAVYLCASSPWRGQPQHFGDGTRLSIL.

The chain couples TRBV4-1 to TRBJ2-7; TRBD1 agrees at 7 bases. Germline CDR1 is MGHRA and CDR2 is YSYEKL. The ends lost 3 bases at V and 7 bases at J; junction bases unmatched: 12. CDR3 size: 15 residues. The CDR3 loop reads CASSHRLGGDGEQYF. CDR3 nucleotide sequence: TGCGCCAGCAGCCATCGATTAGGGGGCGATGGGGAGCAGTACTTC.

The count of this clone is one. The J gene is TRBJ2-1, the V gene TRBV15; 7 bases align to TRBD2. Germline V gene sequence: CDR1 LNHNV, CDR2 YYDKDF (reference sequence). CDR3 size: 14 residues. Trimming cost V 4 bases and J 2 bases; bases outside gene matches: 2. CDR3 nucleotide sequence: TGTGCCACCAGCACTAGCGGAACCTACAATGAGCAGTTCTTC. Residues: CATSTSGTYNEQFF.

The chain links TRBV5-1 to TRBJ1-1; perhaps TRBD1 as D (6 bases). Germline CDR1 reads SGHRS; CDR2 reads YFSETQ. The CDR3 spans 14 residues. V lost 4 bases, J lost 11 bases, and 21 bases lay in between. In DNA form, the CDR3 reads TGCGCCAGCAGCCCTGGACAGCCTCGTTATGGGGCTTTCTTT. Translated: CASSPGQPRYGAFF.

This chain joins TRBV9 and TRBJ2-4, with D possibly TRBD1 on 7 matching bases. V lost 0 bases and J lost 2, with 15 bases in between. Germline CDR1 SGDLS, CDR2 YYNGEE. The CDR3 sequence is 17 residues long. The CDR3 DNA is TGTGCCAGCAGCGTAGTTGGAGGGGGCATGTCCAAAAACATTCAGTACTTC. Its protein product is CASSVVGGGMSKNIQYF.

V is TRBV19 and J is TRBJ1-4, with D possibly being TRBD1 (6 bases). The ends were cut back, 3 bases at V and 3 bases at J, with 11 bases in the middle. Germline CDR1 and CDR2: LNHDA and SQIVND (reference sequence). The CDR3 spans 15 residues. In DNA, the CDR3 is TGTGCCAGTAGTATCCAGGGGCAGGCTAATGAAAAACTGTTTTTT. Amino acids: CASSIQGQANEKLFF.

This CDR3 is CASRLRLVITDTQYF. The CDR3 region has the DNA TGTGCCAGCAGACTCAGGCTCGTGATCACAGATACGCAGTATTTT. J is TRBJ2-3 and V is TRBV4-2; no definite D call. V dropped 6 bases and J dropped 2 bases, with 15 bases sitting between them. The germline V gene encodes CDR1 LGHNA and CDR2 YNFKEQ. This CDR3 is built from 15 residues.